This T cell receptor beta chain was observed in a study of T-cell reconstitution after alpha-beta-depleted transplantation in children (dated by TCRdb to the mid-2010s). In terms of the full investigation: Using TCR repertoire profiling, the study quantitatively followed how T-cell immune reconstitution unfolded in children after TCRalphabeta/CD19-depleted allogeneic hematopoietic cell transplantation.

Compared with germline, V lacks 3 bases and J lacks 6 bases; bases without a gene match: 10. Including cysteine and phenylalanine, the CDR3 has 15 amino acids. The CDR3 DNA has 45 bases and is translated from base 1. In the germline V gene, CDR1 corresponds to KGHSH and CDR2 to LQKENI. Note on this clonotype: Its recognized antigen is unknown. It has no much larger one-base neighbor in the sample; base qualities were not kept.

The receptor library was made with PCR. Sequencing used an Illumina HiSeq 2500. To normalize quantification of the TCRbeta repertoire, the TCR libraries were built with molecular barcoding that relied on unique molecular identifiers. In TCRdb, the public reads were trimmed at Q25 with fastp and aligned with MiXCR, with productive beta chains retained. Each CDR3 protein gets just one entry, which takes the most common genes and DNA from the rows behind it. This sample has roughly 500,000 distinct CDR3 sequences in its table, and approximately 30% of those were observed once. 2% to 3% of the sample is held by the ten biggest clonotypes.

This sequence originates from a human donor who donated a stem cell graft to a child with aplastic anemia. Sequenced material: PBMCs from the stem cell graft donor, taken from the stem cell graft. The chain joins TRBV18 to TRBJ2-7; the central 8 bases match TRBD2. The nucleotides read TGTGCCAGCTCACCCATCCCAGCGGGAGTTGGCGAGCAGTACTTC. Its translation reads: CASSPIPAGVGEQYF. Reference TRBV18 and TRBJ2-7 genes cover what lies past the CDR3, so the full variable domain is NAGVMQNPRHLVRRRGQEARLRCSPMKGHSHVYWYRQLPEEGLKFMVYLQKENIIDESGMPKERFSAEFPKEGPSILRIQQVVRGDSAAYFCASSPIPAGVGEQYFGPGTRLTVT.